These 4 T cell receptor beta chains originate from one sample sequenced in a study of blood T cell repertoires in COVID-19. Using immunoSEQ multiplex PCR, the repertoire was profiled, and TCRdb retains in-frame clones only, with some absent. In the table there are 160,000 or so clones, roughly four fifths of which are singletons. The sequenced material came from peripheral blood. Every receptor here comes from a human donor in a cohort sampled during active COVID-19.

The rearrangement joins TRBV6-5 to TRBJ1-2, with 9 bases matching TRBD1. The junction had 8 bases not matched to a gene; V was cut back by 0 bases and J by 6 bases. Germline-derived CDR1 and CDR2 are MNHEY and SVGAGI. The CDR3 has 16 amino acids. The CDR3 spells CASSYSRVQGAHGYTF. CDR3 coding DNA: TGTGCCAGCAGTTACTCGAGGGTACAGGGGGCTCATGGCTACACCTTC.

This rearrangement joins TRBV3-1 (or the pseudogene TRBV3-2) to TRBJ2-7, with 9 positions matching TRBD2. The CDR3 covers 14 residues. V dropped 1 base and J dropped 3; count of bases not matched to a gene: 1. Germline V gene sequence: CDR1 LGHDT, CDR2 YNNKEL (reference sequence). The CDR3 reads CASSQVAGVYEQYF. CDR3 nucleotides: TGTGCCAGCAGCCAAGTAGCGGGAGTCTACGAGCAGTACTTC.

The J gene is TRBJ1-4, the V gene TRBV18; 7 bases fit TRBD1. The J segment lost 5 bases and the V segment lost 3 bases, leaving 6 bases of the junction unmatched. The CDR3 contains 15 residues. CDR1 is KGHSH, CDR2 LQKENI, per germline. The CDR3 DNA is TGTGCCAGCTCACCCGCGGGGACAGAGAATGAAAAACTGTTTTTT. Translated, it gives CASSPAGTENEKLFF. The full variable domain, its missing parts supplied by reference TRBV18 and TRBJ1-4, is NAGVMQNPRHLVRRRGQEARLRCSPMKGHSHVYWYRQLPEEGLKFMVYLQKENIIDESGMPKERFSAEFPKEGPSILRIQQVVRGDSAAYFCASSPAGTENEKLFFGSGTQLSVL.

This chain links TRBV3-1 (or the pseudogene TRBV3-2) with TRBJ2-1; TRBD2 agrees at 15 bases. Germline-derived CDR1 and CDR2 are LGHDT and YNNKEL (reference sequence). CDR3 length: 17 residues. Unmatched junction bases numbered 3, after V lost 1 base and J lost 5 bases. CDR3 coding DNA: TGTGCCAGCAGCCAAGGGGGACTAGCGGGAGGAAACAATGAGCAGTTCTTC. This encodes CASSQGGLAGGNNEQFF.